This T cell receptor beta chain was sequenced for a study of identical twins. Study results and caveats: Conclusions rested on cross-sectional statistics rather than following the same donors.

There are 13 residues in the CDR3. CDR1 DFQATT and CDR2 SNEGSKA come from the germline V gene (reference sequence). V dropped 3 bases and J dropped 5 bases, with 11 bases sitting between them. MiXCR, run by TCRdb on the 5' RACE reads, gives a single entry per CDR3 protein. The table has 550,000 to 700,000 distinct CDR3 sequences, less than 25% seen once. Remarks on this clonotype: The antigen remains unidentified.

Another study also made use of these data, one on T cells expressing NK-cell markers.

The sequence came from a woman aged 18-35 years in good health. The sample was PBMCs. This chain links TRBV20-1 with TRBJ2-1; D not resolved. The CDR3 bases are TGCAGTGCTAGCGGCCCCAAGGACAATGAGCAGTTCTTC. This encodes CSASGPKDNEQFF.